This entry lists 15 T cell receptor beta chains sequenced from one sample in a study of identical twins. TCRdb fed the 5' RACE reads into MiXCR, producing one record per CDR3 protein. The table has 430,000 or so distinct CDR3 sequences, approximately 24% seen once. The data were also submitted as part of a second study, on T cells expressing NK-cell markers.

Sequencing used CD4+ T cells sorted from blood. Source of these receptors: a woman younger than 35 in good health.

This clonotype appeared many times. The chain employs TRBV5-1 and TRBJ2-2; 8 bases agree with TRBD1. With 3 bases clipped from V and 1 base from J, the junction kept 2 bases outside the gene matches. Germline-derived CDR1 and CDR2 are SGHRS and YFSETQ. CDR3 length equals 15 residues. The CDR3 DNA reads TGCGCCAGCAGCTCCGGGACAGGGAACACCGGGGAGCTGTTTTTT. Translated: CASSSGTGNTGELFF. Drawing the rest from reference TRBV5-1 and TRBJ2-2, the complete variable domain is KAGVTQTPRYLIKTRGQQVTLSCSPISGHRSVSWYQQTPGQGLQFLFEYFSETQRNKGNFPGRFSGRQFSNSRSEMNVSTLELGDSALYLCASSSGTGNTGELFFGEGSRLTVL.

The chain recombines TRBV27 with TRBJ1-5; D is uncertain. The CDR3 loop spans 14 amino acids. V was trimmed by 4 bases and J by 7 bases, leaving 14 bases between them. CDR1 MNHEY and CDR2 SMNVEV come from the germline V gene (reference sequence). CDR3 region: CASSSENSNQPQHF. The CDR3 DNA reads as TGTGCCAGCAGTTCCGAGAATTCCAACCAGCCCCAGCATTTT.

DNA for the CDR3: TGTGCCAGCAGAAAGGGTTACACTGAAGCTTTCTTT. Residues: CASRKGYTEAFF. This chain joins TRBV6-5 and TRBJ1-1; D call uncertain. This CDR3 comprises 12 residues. V was clipped by 6 bases and J by 3 bases, with 8 bases between them. From germline, CDR1 is MNHEY and CDR2 SVGAGI.

V gene TRBV11-2 combines with J gene TRBJ2-2; D not certain. The length of the CDR3 is 10 residues. CDR1 and CDR2 from the germline V gene are SGHAT and FQNNGV. Trimming took 5 bases from V and 5 from J, leaving 0 bases between them. The CDR3 reads CASSTGELFF. In DNA form, the CDR3 reads TGTGCCAGCAGCACCGGGGAGCTGTTTTTT.

The chain has TRBV12-3 or TRBV12-4 and TRBJ2-4; 9 nucleotides agree with TRBD2. V shed 4 bases and J 10 bases; nucleotides not matched to a gene: 11. This CDR3 has 15 amino acids. Here the CDR3 reads CASSYDPGLATIQYF. CDR3 nucleotide sequence: TGTGCCAGCAGTTATGATCCGGGACTAGCCACGATTCAGTACTTC.

This clonotype was seen more than once but under ten times. This chain links TRBV20-1 with TRBJ1-4; TRBD1 matches at 7 bases. The CDR3 spans 13 residues. CDR1 DFQATT and CDR2 SNEGSKA come from the germline V gene (reference sequence). With V trimmed by 4 bases and J by 5 bases, 4 bases remained unmatched. The chain's CDR3 is CSATRTGNEKLFF. The CDR3 nucleotides are TGCAGTGCTACCCGGACAGGCAATGAAAAACTGTTTTTT.

As regards this clonotype: The junction shows a germline mismatch at one end, possibly a read error. This chain links TRBV15 with TRBJ1-5, with D possibly matching TRBD1 (6 bases). Germline V gives CDR1 LNHNV, CDR2 YYDKDF (reference sequence). This CDR3 region has 14 residues. CDR3: CATRRVGGGQPQHF. CDR3 in DNA: TGTGCCACCAGAAGAGTCGGGGGCGGTCAGCCCCAGCATTTT.

The rearrangement joins TRBV6-5 to TRBJ2-4; no reliable D call. The CDR3 covers 17 residues. With 0 bases removed from V and 2 bases from J, the gap between germline ends came to 14 bases. Per germline, CDR1 MNHEY and CDR2 SVGAGI. CDR3 amino acids: CASSYSGISASKNIQYF. CDR3 sequence (DNA): TGTGCCAGCAGTTACTCGGGGATCAGCGCTTCCAAAAACATTCAGTACTTC.

V is TRBV7-9 and J is TRBJ2-7; D gene ambiguous. This CDR3 is 14 amino acids long. With 3 bases removed from V and 2 bases from J, the gap between germline ends came to 11 bases. Germline lookup yields CDR1 SEHNR and CDR2 FQNEAQ (reference sequence). The CDR3 loop is CASSLAPQAYEQYF. The CDR3 nucleotides are TGTGCCAGCAGCTTGGCCCCGCAGGCCTACGAGCAGTACTTC.

This chain links TRBV20-1 with TRBJ2-5; D could derive from TRBD1 or TRBD2 (5 bases each). Germline V gene data show CDR1 as DFQATT and CDR2 as SNEGSKA (reference sequence). CDR3 size: 13 residues. V was pared by 8 bases and J by 3 bases, with 16 bases between. The CDR3 loop is CSTGTAVEETQYF. The CDR3 coding sequence is TGCAGTACCGGGACCGCAGTCGAAGAGACCCAGTACTTC.

This clonotype appeared once. The chain recombines TRBV20-1 with TRBJ2-1, with 8 bases matching TRBD2. The junction had 3 bases not matched to a gene; V was cut back by 5 bases and J by 0 bases. Germline V gives CDR1 DFQATT, CDR2 SNEGSKA (reference sequence). The CDR3 loop spans 14 amino acids. This CDR3 reads CSALAGASYNEQFF. DNA for the CDR3: TGCAGTGCTCTAGCGGGTGCCTCCTACAATGAGCAGTTCTTC.

The chain has TRBV9 and TRBJ2-7, with 8 bases matching TRBD2. There are 14 residues in the CDR3. Germline V gene data show CDR1 as SGDLS and CDR2 as YYNGEE. J gave up 6 bases and V 0 bases, and 5 bases lay outside the gene matches. The CDR3 bases are TGTGCCAGCAGCGTAGACAGGACTAGCCCCGAGCAGTACTTC. Protein sequence: CASSVDRTSPEQYF.

The chain uses TRBV12-3 or TRBV12-4 and TRBJ2-5, with TRBD1 identical over 7 bases. CDR3 size: 15 residues. With V trimmed by 8 bases and J by 2 bases, 11 bases remained unmatched. CDR3 in amino acids: CASSPGTAPQETQYF. The DNA for the CDR3 is TGTGCCAGCTCCCCCGGGACAGCTCCTCAAGAGACCCAGTACTTC.

The chain employs TRBV7-3 and TRBJ2-3, with D tentatively TRBD2 (7 bases). The V and J ends lost 5 bases and 1 base respectively, with 13 bases between them. The CDR3 runs to 15 residues. CDR1 SGHTA and CDR2 FQGTGA come from the germline V gene. CDR3 loop: CASSTRGGGTDTQYF. The CDR3 bases are TGTGCCAGCAGCACCCGCGGGGGCGGCACAGATACGCAGTATTTT.

This clonotype was seen many times. The chain couples TRBV6-5 to TRBJ1-4; D gene unclear. The CDR3 consists of 17 residues. CDR1 MNHEY and CDR2 SVGAGI come from the germline V gene. Trimming took 2 bases from V and 5 from J, leaving 18 bases between them. DNA for the CDR3: TGTGCCAGCAGTTACCTATCAAGAGGCCAACTAAATGAAAAACTGTTTTTT. Encoded protein: CASSYLSRGQLNEKLFF.